The present entry profiles one T cell receptor beta chain with its context. Its matching antigen is unknown. The method was immunoSEQ multiplex PCR; TCRdb's version includes in-frame clones alone and lacks a portion of them. The sample has 130,000 to 150,000 clones; around nine tenths are singletons. The sample originates from a study of T cell responses to AZD1222 COVID-19 vaccine. Study details: Second doses that came at about 4 or about 12 weeks were put together.

Germline CDR1 MDHEN, CDR2 SYDVKM. The CDR3 length is 15 residues. The ends were cut back, 6 bases at V and 9 bases at J, with 20 bases in the middle. Broader study findings: It was only after the peak T cell response that any repertoires were sampled. Clonal diversity was possibly underestimated; the donors were predominantly white British and more often female. Unmutated variant regions are reportedly targeted by nearly half of spike-specific TCRs.

Here the sequenced sample was peripheral blood, taken on day 0 of AZD1222 vaccination. The chain combines TRBV28 with TRBJ1-4; D gene unclear. This receptor was obtained from an adult in good health. The CDR3 DNA reads TGTGCCAGCAGCTCAATCGGGATGGAGGGAAAAAAACTGTTTTTT. This translates into CASSSIGMEGKKLFF.